The 8 T cell receptor beta chains reported below all come from one sample, sequenced in a study of technical replicates of blood from several donors. Sequenced by immunoSEQ multiplex PCR; TCRdb stores in-frame clones only, minus some. The repertoire consists of over 85,000 clones, with 95% to 97% occurring once and the leading ten covering 0.36%. Sequences were obtained from T cells isolated from PBMCs. Receptor source: a human donor in good health.

The CDR3 region is CASSPSDRQFF. The CDR3 DNA reads TGTGCCAGCTCACCTAGCGATAGGCAGTTCTTC. The V and J genes are TRBV18 and TRBJ2-1; TRBD2 might be the D (5 bases). V lost 3 bases, J lost 12 bases, and 9 bases lay in between. CDR1 KGHSH and CDR2 LQKENI come from the germline V gene. CDR3 length: 11 amino acids.

The chain links TRBV30 to TRBJ2-1; 10 nucleotides agree with TRBD2. The CDR3 spans 14 residues. The germline V gene has CDR1 GTSNPN and CDR2 SVGIG (reference sequence). J was trimmed by 4 bases and V by 2 bases; bases with no gene match: 2. The CDR3 spells CAWSWTSGYNEQFF. The CDR3 nucleotides are TGTGCCTGGAGTTGGACTAGCGGTTACAATGAGCAGTTCTTC. The full variable domain, rest sourced from reference TRBV30 and TRBJ2-1, is SQTIHQWPATLVQPVGSPLSLECTVEGTSNPNLYWYRQAAGRGLQLLFYSVGIGQISSEVPQNLSASRPQDRQFILSSKKLLLSDSGFYLCAWSWTSGYNEQFFGPGTRLTVL.

The chain links TRBV29-1 to TRBJ1-1; D gene unclear. CDR3 length: 13 residues. Germline lookup yields CDR1 SQVTM and CDR2 ANQGSEA. Trimming took off 0 bases at V and 1 base at J, with 6 bases between the two ends. The DNA of the CDR3 is TGCAGCGTTGAAGACGGTAGGAACACTGAAGCTTTCTTT. This codes for CSVEDGRNTEAFF.

The chain has TRBV9 and TRBJ2-2, with D possibly TRBD2 on 6 matching bases. V lost 9 bases, J lost 6 bases, and 12 bases lay in between. This CDR3 region has 12 residues. The germline V gene encodes CDR1 SGDLS and CDR2 YYNGEE. The CDR3: CATGGVAGELFF. The CDR3 bases are TGTGCCACCGGGGGTGTAGCCGGGGAGCTGTTTTTT.

The chain combines TRBV6-5 with TRBJ2-7, with D possibly being TRBD2 (6 bases). The germline CDR1 and CDR2 sequences are MNHEY and SVGAGI. There are 14 residues in the CDR3. V gave up 6 bases and J gave up 7 bases, with 19 bases separating them. The CDR3 nucleotides read TGTGCCAGCAGGCGCCCGGGACTCACTGAGGAGCAGTACTTC. It codes for CASRRPGLTEEQYF.

The chain couples TRBV29-1 to TRBJ1-4; D uncertain. Germline V CDR1 and CDR2: SQVTM, ANQGSEA. Trimming took 4 bases from V and 3 from J, leaving 9 bases between them. The CDR3 has 13 residues. The CDR3 coding sequence is TGCAGCGTTGCCAGAAATCCTAATGAAAAACTGTTTTTT. It codes for CSVARNPNEKLFF.

The chain uses TRBV12-5 and TRBJ1-3, with TRBD1 matching 8 bases. CDR1 is LGHNT and CDR2 is FRNRAP in the germline V gene. Unmatched junction bases numbered 4, after V lost 3 bases and J lost 3 bases. The CDR3 covers 15 residues. The chain's CDR3 is CASGFRTGSGNTIYF. The CDR3 coding sequence is TGTGCTAGTGGTTTTCGGACAGGGAGTGGAAACACCATATATTTT.

This clone turned up a few times. The V call is TRBV5-1, the J call TRBJ2-3; TRBD2 agrees at 10 bases. V gave up 6 bases and J gave up 3 bases; unmatched junction bases: 10. This CDR3 has 16 residues. The germline CDR1 and CDR2 sequences are SGHRS and YFSETQ. CDR3 in DNA: TGCGCCAGCAACGGGGAAGCGGGAGGGGATACAGATACGCAGTATTTT. It translates to CASNGEAGGDTDTQYF.